This entry lists 15 T cell receptor beta chains sequenced from one sample in a study of control samples from healthy donors and cancer patients. The data were produced by immunoSEQ multiplex PCR, yet TCRdb's version contains in-frame clones alone and is incomplete. The profile shows under 150,000 clones, approximately 94% of them singletons. Sample: PBMCs. These receptors all stem from a man between 45 and 60 years old with head and neck cancer.

The chain recombines TRBV3-1 (or the pseudogene TRBV3-2) with TRBJ2-5; D remains ambiguous. In germline, CDR1 is LGHDT, CDR2 YNNKEL (reference sequence). V was clipped by 0 bases and J by 3 bases, with 20 bases between them. The CDR3 has 18 amino acids. The CDR3 protein is CASSQELRIEAEEETQYF. The CDR3 region has the DNA TGTGCCAGCAGCCAAGAATTAAGGATAGAGGCAGAGGAAGAGACCCAGTACTTC.

V and J are TRBV3-1 (or the pseudogene TRBV3-2) and TRBJ2-2; maybe TRBD2 (6 bases). The CDR3 is 14 amino acids. CDR1 is LGHDT and CDR2 is YNNKEL in the germline V gene (reference sequence). V lost 4 bases and J 6 bases, leaving 12 bases between the germline ends. The CDR3 spells CASSRTTRAGELFF. The CDR3 DNA sequence: TGTGCCAGCAGCCGGACGACTAGGGCCGGGGAGCTGTTTTTT.

The chain combines TRBV18 with TRBJ2-1; 10 bases are a match to TRBD1. The germline CDR1 and CDR2 sequences are KGHSH and LQKENI. The CDR3 sequence is 14 residues long. The ends lost 8 bases at V and 4 bases at J; junction bases unmatched: 5. The CDR3 region is CASAPGQGYNEQFF. Written as DNA, the CDR3 is TGTGCCAGCGCCCCGGGACAGGGGTACAATGAGCAGTTCTTC.

The genes are TRBV5-6 and TRBJ1-1; 10 positions match TRBD1. CDR3 length: 13 amino acids. CDR1 and CDR2 from the germline V gene are SGHDT and YYEEEE. V shed 3 bases, J shed 8 bases, and the junction held 4 bases outside the gene matches. The CDR3 sequence is CASSSGTGAEAFF. The DNA for the CDR3 is TGTGCCAGCAGCTCCGGGACAGGGGCGGAAGCTTTCTTT.

This chain uses TRBV9 with TRBJ1-1; a weak D match, TRBD1 (6 bases). Germline values: CDR1 SGDLS, CDR2 YYNGEE. V lost 3 bases, J lost 4 bases, and 19 bases lay in between. CDR3 length: 16 amino acids. CDR3 region: CASSAPGGGRSTEAFF. The CDR3 nucleotides read TGTGCCAGCAGCGCCCCTGGGGGGGGCAGGAGCACTGAAGCTTTCTTT.

The rearrangement uses TRBV13 and TRBJ2-2, with D unclear. Germline loops: CDR1 PRHDT, CDR2 FYEKMQ (reference sequence). V lost 10 bases, J lost 7 bases, and 19 bases lay in between. CDR3 size: 14 residues. CDR3 nucleotides: TGTGCCACCTCACGGAGAGAAAGAGGCGGGGAGCTGTTTTTT. Translating it yields CATSRRERGGELFF.

The V call is TRBV24-1, the J call TRBJ2-3; D is ambiguous. Trimming took off 4 bases at V and 2 bases at J, with 6 bases between the two ends. The germline V gene encodes CDR1 KGHDR and CDR2 SFDVKD. This CDR3 region has 13 residues. DNA of the CDR3: TGTGCCACCAGTGAGTATAACACAGATACGCAGTATTTT. This sequence encodes CATSEYNTDTQYF.

J is TRBJ1-2 and V is TRBV2; D gene uncertain. CDR1 and CDR2 from the germline V gene are SNHLY and FYNNEI. The CDR3 length is 13 residues. V lost 0 bases and J 4 bases, leaving 6 bases between the germline ends. The CDR3 DNA reads TGTGCCAGCAGTGAAGCGGGGTCCTATGGCTACACCTTC. As protein: CASSEAGSYGYTF.

The V call is TRBV6-5, the J call TRBJ1-4; tentatively, D is TRBD1 (6 bases). This CDR3 has 13 residues. Trimming took 6 bases from V and 8 from J, leaving 13 bases between them. From germline, CDR1 is MNHEY and CDR2 SVGAGI. CDR3: CASSEGVGEKLFF. In DNA form, the CDR3 reads TGTGCCAGCAGCGAGGGGGTTGGAGAAAAACTGTTTTTT.

V and J are TRBV7-9 and TRBJ1-2; tentative D call: TRBD1 (6 bases). V was trimmed by 5 bases and J by 6 bases, leaving 16 bases between them. Germline V CDR1 and CDR2: SEHNR, FQNEAQ (reference sequence). CDR3 length equals 14 residues. The chain's CDR3 is CASSQWTVSDGYTF. For the CDR3, the DNA is TGTGCCAGCAGCCAGTGGACAGTATCGGATGGCTACACCTTC.

CDR3 sequence: CASSLEGVGYTF. The CDR3 bases are TGTGCCAGCAGCTTGGAAGGGGTTGGCTACACCTTC. The V and J genes are TRBV7-9 and TRBJ1-2; weak D call: TRBD1 (5 bases). V shed 3 bases and J shed 7 bases, with 9 bases lying between them. The length of the CDR3 is 12 residues. The germline gives CDR1 SEHNR, CDR2 FQNEAQ (reference sequence).

The chain joins TRBV11-2 to TRBJ2-2, with 9 nucleotides matching TRBD1. Per germline, CDR1 SGHAT and CDR2 FQNNGV. V lost 5 bases, J lost 7 bases, and 8 bases stayed unmatched. The CDR3 is 15 amino acids. The DNA of the CDR3 is TGTGCCAGCAGCACACTACAGGGGGCGGTCGGGGAGCTGTTTTTT. Translating gives CASSTLQGAVGELFF.

The rearrangement links TRBV11-2 to TRBJ2-7, with D uncertain. Looked up from germline, CDR1 is SGHAT and CDR2 is FQNNGV. CDR3 length: 13 amino acids. Trimming pared 1 base from V and 0 bases from J, leaving 4 bases between. CDR3 sequence: CASSLGSSYEQYF. CDR3 coding DNA: TGTGCCAGCAGCTTAGGGAGCTCCTACGAGCAGTACTTC.

V usage is TRBV18 and J usage is TRBJ2-2; D not certain. The CDR3 has 15 amino acids. The germline CDR1 and CDR2 sequences are KGHSH and LQKENI. Between the trimmed V and J ends, which lost 4 bases and 3 bases, there was a span of 12 bases. In nucleotides, the CDR3 is TGTGCCAGCTCACTGGGCCAGGAGTACACCGGGGAGCTGTTTTTT. This gives the protein CASSLGQEYTGELFF.

This rearrangement joins TRBV11-1 to TRBJ2-5, with D perhaps TRBD1 or TRBD2 (5 bases each). Germline V gene data show CDR1 as SGHAT and CDR2 as FQDESV (reference sequence). V was clipped by 4 bases and J by 5 bases, with 14 bases between them. This CDR3 region has 14 residues. CDR3 nucleotides: TGTGCCAGCAGCTCCGAGGGGCCGTGGGAGACCCAGTACTTC. It yields the protein CASSSEGPWETQYF.